This entry describes one T cell receptor beta chain. It has no known antigen specificity. Per-nucleotide qualities are absent, and no much larger clonotype sits a single base away. Ficoll-Paque density gradient centrifugation was used to isolate PBMCs. There are 12 amino acids in the CDR3, from cysteine to phenylalanine inclusive. Left in the record is the CDR3 DNA by itself, 36 bases read in frame from the first base. From a lookup of the germline V gene, CDR1 and CDR2 are SQVTM and ANQGSEA. V drops 4 bases and J drops 3 bases, leaving 10 bases in between. Sequencing used an Illumina NovaSeq 6000. TCRalpha and TCRbeta cDNA libraries were built by 5'RACE with constant-segment primers, adding sample barcodes and unique molecular identifiers. RNA was extracted from every sample with Trizol reagent. The libraries were amplified in two PCR steps, and the second step added a second sample barcode and Illumina TruSeq adapters. Sequencing of libraries was performed on an Illumina NovaSeq with 2 x 150 bp paired-end reads. Per the source publication's procedure: The reads were demultiplexed and collapsed into UMI-guided consensus sequences using migec v1.2.7. With mixcr v2.1.11, UMI consensuses were aligned to TRA and TRB V and J templates and assembled into clonotypes. A clonotype was counted as expanded or contracted only when both edgeR and NoisET called the clonotype significant, with the noise models trained on biological replicates. For edgeR calls, the cutoffs were a false discovery rate-adjusted p below 0.01 and a log2 fold-change threshold of 1. As an exploratory analysis of dynamics, PCA with hierarchical clustering was applied to max-normalized trajectories of the 1000 most abundant clonotypes. Each responding clone was given a CD4 or CD8 phenotype based on the CD4+ and CD8+ repertoires, which had been sequenced separately. The public reads were quality trimmed at Q25 with fastp and then assembled into clones with MiXCR by TCRdb, keeping productive beta chains. Every entry covers one CDR3 protein and lists the most common genes and DNA from its rows. These V and J calls are TCRdb output, not the study's own analysis. This sample holds about 620,000 distinct CDR3 sequences; about 20% were observed only once. The leading ten clones occupy 12% of the sample.

This sample is drawn from a study of T-cell memory formation after mild COVID-19 (dated by TCRdb to the early 2020s). With respect to the entire study: Most TCR sequence clusters were specific to one of the two donors. The cohort was made up of two young adult volunteers, one female and one male, who were previously healthy. In a couple of donors, T-cell clones that expanded and contracted after mild COVID-19 were tracked by sequencing TCRalpha and TCRbeta repertoires over time. Study-wide conclusions, independent of this receptor: The second-wave clones that peaked on day 37 were not confirmed to be SARS-CoV-2 specific. Some responding clones were detected in pre-infection memory, which suggested that pre-existing cross-reactive memory T cells had joined the SARS-CoV-2 response. Only two mild cases were covered by the study, and larger cohorts that include severe cases with pre-infection samples were considered necessary. Contracting CD4+ clones appeared mostly in the CM and EM memory subsets, whereas CD8+ clones were enriched in EMRA. Balanced CD4/CD8 phenotypes were observed for clones contracting from day 15 to 85, whereas a bias towards CD4+ was observed for a second wave of clones expanding from day 15 to 37.

The sequencing sample was made of PBMCs or a T cell subset sorted from them (not recorded which). This clonotype originated in an adult woman who had mild COVID-19 (a few samples of this study predate the infection). The sample titles of this study are shuffled in the database, so cell type and time point are left out; the donor was told from shared clones. In this chain, TRBV29-1 is recombined with TRBJ2-7; a weak D assignment points to TRBD1 (6 bases agree). The DNA sequence is as follows: TGCAGCGTTGGGGACACTGGCTACGAGCAGTACTTC. It translates to CSVGDTGYEQYF.